The T cell receptor beta chain described here comes from a study of blood T cell repertoires in COVID-19. In the study overall: Samples representing acute and convalescent COVID-19 were sourced from the United States, Italy and Spain. The analysed material was cDNA or gDNA that came from T cells, B-cell-depleted T cells, or PBMCs.

The assay was immunoSEQ multiplex PCR, and TCRdb's table has in-frame clones only and misses some. The sample holds 55,000 to 75,000 clones, under 95% seen once. The ends were cut back, 3 bases at V and 5 bases at J, with 18 bases in the middle. Germline V gene data show CDR1 as KGHDR and CDR2 as SFDVKD. CDR3 size: 16 residues. This TCR was sampled from a human donor in a cohort sampled during active COVID-19. V usage is TRBV24-1 and J usage is TRBJ1-2; D is unresolved. Specimen: peripheral blood. The CDR3 DNA is TGTGCCACCAGTGATCCCTCGATGAATACGGGGTATGGCTACACCTTC. This translates into CATSDPSMNTGYGYTF.